This entry features one TCR beta chain sequence. The assay was immunoSEQ multiplex PCR, and TCRdb's table has in-frame clones only and misses some. The profile shows approximately 450,000 clones, more than 80% of them singletons. The treatment is: about 20 received Ad26.COV2.S at low or high dose, single or two shots; about 5 received placebo; per-sample allocation not given. Following the first vaccine or placebo injection, samples were taken on day 63. Germline V gene lookup returns CDR1 SGHAT and CDR2 FQNNGV. CDR3 size: 15 residues. The V gene end was trimmed by 3 bases and the J gene end by 6 bases; junction bases not matched to a gene: 10. The data were taken from a study of Ad26.COV2.S vaccination and SARS-CoV-2 variants.

The chain recombines TRBV11-2 with TRBJ2-7; 8 bases agree with TRBD1. This specimen was peripheral blood, taken in a trial of Ad26.COV2.S vaccine versus placebo. The receptor was isolated from a person aged 18-60 years who received the Ad26.COV2.S COVID-19 vaccine or a placebo. The CDR3 coding sequence is TGTGCCAGCAGCTTTCCGGGACAGGAGTCGAGCGAGCAGTACTTC. Protein: CASSFPGQESSEQYF.